The rows below give T cell receptor beta chains drawn from one sample of a study of T cells in Graves' hyperthyroidism and ophthalmopathy. From the multiplex PCR reads, TCRdb called clonotypes with MiXCR, one entry per CDR3 protein. The sample yields over 350,000 distinct CDR3 sequences, over 12% seen once. Sequences were obtained from blood. The receptors come from a man in his fifties with Graves' ophthalmopathy. Each CDR3 is given with its conserved first and last residue. The order of the fields is V gene, J gene, CDR3 protein.

V gene: TRBV7-9; J gene: TRBJ1-2; CDR3 protein: CSSSLGDRGAFGYTF
V gene: TRBV3-1; J gene: TRBJ1-3; CDR3 protein: CASSQVRRLRNTIYF
V gene: TRBV29-1; J gene: TRBJ1-2; CDR3 protein: CSVRTVNYGYTF
V gene: TRBV3-1; J gene: TRBJ2-1; CDR3 protein: CASSQFFVVPGRGNEQFF
V gene: TRBV15; J gene: TRBJ1-2; CDR3 protein: CATSSRLGQSNGYTF
V gene: TRBV10-3; J gene: TRBJ1-4; CDR3 protein: CASKPRQGTNEKLFF
V gene: TRBV19; J gene: TRBJ1-2; CDR3 protein: CASSSRDYGYTF
V gene: TRBV12-3/TRBV12-4; J gene: TRBJ2-5; CDR3 protein: CASRKLAGTQETQYF
V gene: TRBV7-9; J gene: TRBJ1-5; CDR3 protein: CASSQGGVGGLQPQHF
V gene: TRBV5-1; J gene: TRBJ2-7; CDR3 protein: CASRLGSSYEQYF
V gene: TRBV11-2; J gene: TRBJ1-1; CDR3 protein: CASRPTSGGMNTEAFF
V gene: TRBV3-1; J gene: TRBJ1-1; CDR3 protein: CASSKVGAEAFF
V gene: TRBV11-2; J gene: TRBJ1-6; CDR3 protein: CASSLGHRGAHPLHF
V gene: TRBV20-1; J gene: TRBJ1-1; CDR3 protein: CSARGGGTEAFF
V gene: TRBV20-1; J gene: TRBJ2-1; CDR3 protein: CSASSSGRAYNEQFF
V gene: TRBV2; J gene: TRBJ2-5; CDR3 protein: CASSGGRLPSRETQYF
V gene: TRBV20-1; J gene: TRBJ1-4; CDR3 protein: CSAPGQLNEKLFF
V gene: TRBV10-3; J gene: TRBJ2-5; CDR3 protein: CAIRGQGGQETQYF
V gene: TRBV29-1; J gene: TRBJ2-2; CDR3 protein: CSVGNGQGLNTGELFF
V gene: TRBV30; J gene: TRBJ2-7; CDR3 protein: CAWSARGQGAPKQYF
V gene: TRBV10-3; J gene: TRBJ2-7; CDR3 protein: CAIRNSWDTDVLEQYF
V gene: TRBV15; J gene: TRBJ2-1; CDR3 protein: CATSRGGGSSSYNEQFF
V gene: TRBV13; J gene: TRBJ2-7; CDR3 protein: CASSPGLAHSYEQYF
V gene: TRBV2; J gene: TRBJ2-7; CDR3 protein: CASSEGQGLPYEQYF
V gene: TRBV2; J gene: TRBJ1-1; CDR3 protein: CAIRLRQGVTEAFF
V gene: TRBV6-1; J gene: TRBJ1-5; CDR3 protein: CASRSLGQGRTGGNQPQHF
V gene: TRBV12-3/TRBV12-4; J gene: TRBJ2-1; CDR3 protein: CASTTGTSGNEQFF
V gene: TRBV20-1; J gene: TRBJ1-1; CDR3 protein: CSARTGLGTEAFF
V gene: TRBV25-1; J gene: TRBJ2-7; CDR3 protein: CASSELRRDRGGYEQYF
V gene: TRBV30; J gene: TRBJ1-5; CDR3 protein: CAWSVRGDWQPQHF
V gene: TRBV7-8; J gene: TRBJ2-7; CDR3 protein: CASSLAATSGRGGQYF
V gene: TRBV18; J gene: TRBJ2-7; CDR3 protein: CASSPKQGGDEQYF
V gene: TRBV18; J gene: TRBJ2-5; CDR3 protein: CASSPRGTQETQYF
V gene: TRBV27; J gene: TRBJ2-7; CDR3 protein: CASRPLLRGAYEQYF
V gene: TRBV5-1; J gene: TRBJ2-5; CDR3 protein: CASSSGLSDETQYF
V gene: TRBV5-1; J gene: TRBJ2-2; CDR3 protein: CASKFLAGRNTGELFF
V gene: TRBV7-9; J gene: TRBJ1-2; CDR3 protein: CASSHSGQGNYGYTF